What follows is one T cell receptor (beta chain) and its context. Sequencing used immunoSEQ multiplex PCR; TCRdb keeps in-frame clones, though not all of them. The sample lists some 270,000 clones; around 90% were seen once. This record comes from a study of blood T cell repertoires in COVID-19. The germline V gene encodes CDR1 LGHDT and CDR2 YNNKEL (reference sequence). CDR3 length equals 16 residues. V was trimmed by 1 base and J by 0 bases, leaving 10 bases between them. The chain joins TRBV3-1 (or the pseudogene TRBV3-2) to TRBJ2-1; a weak D match, TRBD1 (6 bases). Specimen: peripheral blood. This sequence originates from a man aged 50-59 years with acute or convalescent COVID-19. CDR3: CASSQGTESSYNEQFF. The CDR3 DNA is TGTGCCAGCAGCCAAGGGACAGAAAGCTCCTACAATGAGCAGTTCTTC.